This TCR beta chain was obtained from a study of T cell repertoires in cytomegalovirus infection. Study details: CMV infection together with matching HLA type was indicated by public TCR beta signatures.

Study-level points and caveats: Carriage of CMV together with the relevant HLA was identifiable through cumulative public TCR beta family frequency. In two of eight donors, the top clonotype was HLA-C-restricted CMV-specific.

MiXCR was run by TCRdb on the reads, yielding one entry per CDR3 protein. The repertoire holds about 260,000 distinct CDR3 sequences, with roughly 13% as singletons. This clonotype was seen many times. Its antigen is still unknown. This CDR3 spans 17 amino acids. Germline CDR1 MNHNS, CDR2 SASEGT. Trimming removed 1 base from V and 2 bases from J, with 15 bases in between. The chain carries TRBV6-1 and TRBJ2-4; D is perhaps TRBD1 or TRBD2 (5 bases each). The clonotype originates from a human donor in good health (CMV status not recorded). Some clones in this sample may be carry-over from other donors' samples. The sample taken for sequencing was PBMCs. CDR3: CASSEGQGDRTKNIQYF. As DNA, the CDR3 is TGTGCCAGCAGTGAAGGCCAGGGAGATAGGACCAAAAACATTCAGTACTTC.